This TCR beta chain originates from a study of T-cell memory formation after mild COVID-19 (TCRdb year 2021). About the investigation overall: Most TCR sequence clusters were specific to one of the two donors. Longitudinal TCRalpha and TCRbeta repertoire sequencing tracked T-cell clones expanding and contracting after mild COVID-19 in a couple of donors. Two young, previously healthy adult volunteers made up the cohort, one male and one female. Study-level results and caveats: Contracting CD4+ clones were found mainly in CM and EM memory subsets, while CD8+ clones were enriched in EMRA. The study covered only two mild cases, and larger cohorts including severe cases with pre-infection samples were considered necessary. Some responding clones were detected in pre-infection memory, suggesting pre-existing cross-reactive memory T cells joined the SARS-CoV-2 response. Balanced CD4/CD8 phenotypes were observed for clones contracting from day 15 to 85, whereas a bias towards CD4+ was observed for a second wave of clones expanding from day 15 to 37. SARS-CoV-2 specificity was not confirmed for the second-wave clones peaking on day 37.

Ficoll-Paque density gradient centrifugation was used to isolate PBMCs. The CDR3, cysteine through phenylalanine, is 16 amino acids long. Solely the CDR3 DNA is kept, with 48 bases framed from the first base. Taken from the germline V gene, the CDR1 and CDR2 loops are LGHNA and YSLEER. For this chain, trimming is 1 base at the V end and 0 bases at the J end, and the number of junction bases without a gene match is 0. A few counts support this clonotype. Its antigen remains undetermined. It has no much larger one-base neighbor in the sample; base qualities were not kept. The sequencing machine was an Illumina NovaSeq 6000. cDNA libraries for TCRalpha and TCRbeta were prepared by 5'RACE using constant-segment primers, with sample barcodes and unique molecular identifiers added. Trizol reagent was used to extract RNA from every sample. Library amplification was performed in two PCR steps, and a second sample barcode and Illumina TruSeq adapters were introduced in the second step. Sequencing of the libraries was done on an Illumina NovaSeq, producing 2 x 150 bp paired-end reads. Under the source paper's analysis protocol: With migec v1.2.7, reads were demultiplexed and then collapsed into UMI-guided consensus sequences. Using mixcr v2.1.11, UMI consensuses were aligned to TRA and TRB V and J templates and then assembled into clonotypes. A clonotype was counted as expanded or contracted only if both edgeR and NoisET called the change significant, with noise models trained on biological replicates. edgeR calls used a false discovery rate-adjusted p below 0.01 and a log2 fold-change threshold of 1. As an exploratory analysis of dynamics, max-normalized trajectories of the 1000 most abundant clonotypes were examined with PCA combined with hierarchical clustering. Separately sequenced CD4+ and CD8+ repertoires were used to assign a CD4 or CD8 phenotype to each responding clone. Using fastp trimming at Q25 and MiXCR clonotype assembly, TCRdb reanalyzed the public sequencing data and kept in-frame beta chains. CDR3 protein sequences are deduplicated, and each keeps its most common genes and DNA. The V and J calls, along with clone size, are taken from TCRdb and not from the paper's own processing. A total of 7,300 or so distinct CDR3 sequences appear in this sample, around 58% of them only once. Around 2.3% of the sample comes from the top ten.

The chain couples TRBV4-3 to TRBJ2-6; a stretch of 7 junction bases matches TRBD1. The clonotype comes from an adult who had mild COVID-19 (a few samples of this study predate the infection). The sample titles of this study are shuffled in the database, so cell type and time point are left out. Material for sequencing was PBMCs or a T cell subset sorted from them (not recorded which). The nucleotides read TGCGCCAGCAGCCAAGCAGGGGGCTCTGGGGCCAACGTCCTGACTTTC. It encodes CASSQAGGSGANVLTF.